The sequence of this TCR beta chain was determined in a study of response to subunit inactivated influenza vaccine. Overall study results and limits: Few additional T cells are recruited per seasonal influenza vaccination, authors suggested.

TCRdb re-analysed the RT-PCR reads in MiXCR, keeping a single row per CDR3 protein. This sample has roughly 790,000 distinct CDR3 sequences; about 20% occur once, and the top ten carry roughly 10%. Germline CDR1 reads MNHEY; CDR2 reads SMNVEV (reference sequence). CDR3 length: 15 residues. V lost 2 bases, J lost 2 bases, and 12 bases lay in between. This clonotype was seen a few times. Its target is not known. This specimen was PBMCs from blood, taken roughly 5 days after vaccination. This TCR came from a man aged 50-59 years who received an inactivated influenza vaccine. The J gene is TRBJ1-2, the V gene TRBV27; D unresolved. The CDR3 loop reads CASSLRSGVNYGYTF. The CDR3 DNA is TGTGCCAGCAGTTTACGGTCTGGGGTCAACTATGGCTACACCTTC.